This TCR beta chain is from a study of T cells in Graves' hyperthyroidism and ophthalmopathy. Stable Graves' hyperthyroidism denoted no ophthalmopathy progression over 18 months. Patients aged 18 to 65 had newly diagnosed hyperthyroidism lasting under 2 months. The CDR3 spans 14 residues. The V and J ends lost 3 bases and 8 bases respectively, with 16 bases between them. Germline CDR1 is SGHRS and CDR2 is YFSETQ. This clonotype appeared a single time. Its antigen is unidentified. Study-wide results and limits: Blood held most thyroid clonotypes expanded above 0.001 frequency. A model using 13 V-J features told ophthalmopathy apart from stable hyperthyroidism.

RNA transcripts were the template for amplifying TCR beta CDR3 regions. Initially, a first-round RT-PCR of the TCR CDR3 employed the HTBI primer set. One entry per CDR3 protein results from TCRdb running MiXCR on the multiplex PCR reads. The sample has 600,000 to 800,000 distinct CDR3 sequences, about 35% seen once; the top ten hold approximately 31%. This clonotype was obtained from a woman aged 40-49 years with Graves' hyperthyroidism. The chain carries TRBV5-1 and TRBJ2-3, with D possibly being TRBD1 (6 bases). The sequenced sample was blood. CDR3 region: CASSSSGQRGTQYF. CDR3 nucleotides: TGCGCCAGCAGCTCATCAGGACAGCGCGGTACGCAGTATTTT. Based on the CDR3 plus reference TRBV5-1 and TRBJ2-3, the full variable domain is KAGVTQTPRYLIKTRGQQVTLSCSPISGHRSVSWYQQTPGQGLQFLFEYFSETQRNKGNFPGRFSGRQFSNSRSEMNVSTLELGDSALYLCASSSSGQRGTQYFGPGTRLTVL.